The rows below give T cell receptor beta chains drawn from one sample of a study of blood T cell repertoires in COVID-19. The data were produced by immunoSEQ multiplex PCR, yet TCRdb's version contains in-frame clones alone and is incomplete. The table includes fewer than 90,000 clones, around 87% detected once. Sequenced: peripheral blood. These TCRs come from a male donor with acute or convalescent COVID-19. CDR3s include the opening cysteine and the closing phenylalanine or tryptophan. The order of the fields is J gene, V gene, CDR3 length, D gene, clone size, CDR3 protein, CDR3 DNA. The D gene is left open where the match is weak. Part of the rows lack a size; the others show once, few, many or a class for expanded clones.

j_call: TRBJ1-2
v_call: TRBV5-6
cdr3_length: 14
d_call: TRBD1
clone_size: -
cdr3_aa: CASSRRQGNYGYTF
cdr3_nt: TGTGCCAGCAGCAGGAGACAGGGGAACTATGGCTACACCTTC

j_call: TRBJ2-5
v_call: TRBV7-9
cdr3_length: 16
d_call: -
clone_size: -
cdr3_aa: CASSLATPGAGETQYF
cdr3_nt: TGTGCCAGCAGCTTAGCGACCCCAGGGGCTGGGGAGACCCAGTACTTC

j_call: TRBJ1-3
v_call: TRBV5-1
cdr3_length: 15
d_call: -
clone_size: -
cdr3_aa: CASSLLSGFGNTIYF
cdr3_nt: TGCGCCAGCAGCTTGCTCTCAGGCTTTGGAAACACCATATATTTT

j_call: TRBJ1-1
v_call: TRBV2
cdr3_length: 13
d_call: -
clone_size: -
cdr3_aa: CASHREMNTEAFF
cdr3_nt: TGTGCCAGCCACAGGGAGATGAACACTGAAGCTTTCTTT

j_call: TRBJ1-5
v_call: TRBV10-2
cdr3_length: 15
d_call: TRBD1
clone_size: -
cdr3_aa: CASRKKGTGEQPQHF
cdr3_nt: TGCGCCAGCAGAAAAAAAGGGACAGGGGAACAGCCCCAGCATTTT

j_call: TRBJ2-1
v_call: TRBV11-1
cdr3_length: 14
d_call: -
clone_size: -
cdr3_aa: CASRPTTHRDEQFF
cdr3_nt: TGTGCCAGCAGACCGACTACCCATAGGGATGAGCAGTTCTTC

j_call: TRBJ1-1
v_call: TRBV5-1
cdr3_length: 14
d_call: -
clone_size: once
cdr3_aa: CASSRGQANTEAFF
cdr3_nt: TGCGCCAGCAGCAGGGGACAAGCGAACACTGAAGCTTTCTTT

j_call: TRBJ1-2
v_call: TRBV27
cdr3_length: 15
d_call: TRBD1
clone_size: -
cdr3_aa: CASSPGQGALYGYTF
cdr3_nt: TGTGCCAGCAGCCCAGGACAGGGGGCCCTCTATGGCTACACCTTC

j_call: TRBJ2-5
v_call: TRBV12-5
cdr3_length: 14
d_call: TRBD1
clone_size: -
cdr3_aa: CASGPGGSQETQYF
cdr3_nt: TGTGCTAGTGGCCCAGGGGGAAGCCAAGAGACCCAGTACTTC

j_call: TRBJ2-6
v_call: TRBV27
cdr3_length: 16
d_call: TRBD1
clone_size: -
cdr3_aa: CASSPPRGPGANVLTF
cdr3_nt: TGTGCCAGCAGTCCCCCTAGGGGGCCTGGGGCCAACGTCCTGACTTTC

j_call: TRBJ2-5
v_call: TRBV28
cdr3_length: 11
d_call: -
clone_size: -
cdr3_aa: CASSYQETQYF
cdr3_nt: TGTGCCAGCAGCTACCAAGAGACCCAGTACTTC

j_call: TRBJ1-3
v_call: TRBV19
cdr3_length: 15
d_call: TRBD1
clone_size: -
cdr3_aa: CASSTGTVPGNTIYF
cdr3_nt: TGTGCCAGTAGTACCGGGACAGTCCCTGGAAACACCATATATTTT

j_call: TRBJ1-1
v_call: TRBV5-1
cdr3_length: 15
d_call: -
clone_size: -
cdr3_aa: CASSLVFRGDTEAFF
cdr3_nt: TGCGCCAGCAGCTTGGTGTTCAGGGGTGACACTGAAGCTTTCTTT

j_call: TRBJ2-5
v_call: TRBV25-1
cdr3_length: 15
d_call: TRBD2
clone_size: -
cdr3_aa: CASSGTGGAGKTQYF
cdr3_nt: TGTGCCAGCAGTGGAACGGGGGGGGCCGGTAAGACCCAGTACTTC

j_call: TRBJ1-2
v_call: TRBV6-5
cdr3_length: 13
d_call: -
clone_size: -
cdr3_aa: CASSGQSNYGYTF
cdr3_nt: TGTGCCAGCAGCGGACAGTCTAACTATGGCTACACCTTC

j_call: TRBJ1-1
v_call: TRBV7-8
cdr3_length: 13
d_call: -
clone_size: -
cdr3_aa: CASSLGANTEAFF
cdr3_nt: TGTGCCAGCAGCTTAGGGGCGAACACTGAAGCTTTCTTT

j_call: TRBJ2-3
v_call: TRBV12-3/TRBV12-4
cdr3_length: 12
d_call: -
clone_size: -
cdr3_aa: CASSLRLDTQYF
cdr3_nt: TGTGCCAGCAGCCTTAGACTGGATACGCAGTATTTT

j_call: TRBJ1-5
v_call: TRBV2
cdr3_length: 14
d_call: -
clone_size: -
cdr3_aa: CASSVEGSHQPQHF
cdr3_nt: TGTGCCAGCAGTGTGGAGGGGTCCCATCAGCCCCAGCATTTT

j_call: TRBJ1-6
v_call: TRBV2
cdr3_length: 15
d_call: -
clone_size: -
cdr3_aa: CASSEPGLRGSPLHF
cdr3_nt: TGTGCCAGCAGTGAACCTGGACTTCGGGGATCACCCCTCCACTTT